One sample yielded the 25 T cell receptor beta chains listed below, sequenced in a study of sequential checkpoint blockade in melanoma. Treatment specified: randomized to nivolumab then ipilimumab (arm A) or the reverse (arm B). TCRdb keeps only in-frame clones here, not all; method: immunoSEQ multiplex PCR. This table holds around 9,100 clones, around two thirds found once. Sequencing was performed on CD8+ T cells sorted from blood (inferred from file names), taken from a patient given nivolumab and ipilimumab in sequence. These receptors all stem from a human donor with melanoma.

The DNA for the CDR3 is TGTGCCTGGGAACAGGGCACGTATGGCTACACCTTC. Encoded protein: CAWEQGTYGYTF. The rearrangement joins TRBV30 to TRBJ1-2, with a tentative D call TRBD1 (6 bases). The CDR3 totals 12 residues. V was cut by 5 bases and J by 5 bases, with 12 bases left in between. The V gene's germline CDR1 is GTSNPN and CDR2 SVGIG (reference sequence). The full variable domain, rest sourced from reference TRBV30 and TRBJ1-2, is SQTIHQWPATLVQPVGSPLSLECTVEGTSNPNLYWYRQAAGRGLQLLFYSVGIGQISSEVPQNLSASRPQDRQFILSSKKLLLSDSGFYLCAWEQGTYGYTFGSGTRLTVV.

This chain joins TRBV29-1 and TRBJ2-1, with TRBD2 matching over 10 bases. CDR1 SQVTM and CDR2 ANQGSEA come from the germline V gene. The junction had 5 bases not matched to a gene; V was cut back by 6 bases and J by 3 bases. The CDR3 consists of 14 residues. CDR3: CSVIAGGIYNEQFF. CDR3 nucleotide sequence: TGCAGCGTCATAGCGGGAGGAATCTACAATGAGCAGTTCTTC.

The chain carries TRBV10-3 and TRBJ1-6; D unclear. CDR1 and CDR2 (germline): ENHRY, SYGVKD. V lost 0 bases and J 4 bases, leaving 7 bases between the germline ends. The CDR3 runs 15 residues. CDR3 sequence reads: CAISESAPYNSPLHF. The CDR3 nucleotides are TGTGCCATCAGTGAGTCGGCACCGTATAATTCACCCCTCCACTTT.

CDR3 amino acids: CASSIGGLAYEQYF. The DNA for the CDR3 is TGTGCCAGTAGTATTGGAGGACTAGCTTACGAGCAGTACTTC. The rearrangement joins TRBV19 to TRBJ2-7; 8 positions match TRBD2. The CDR3 has 14 residues. The junction had 5 bases not matched to a gene; V was cut back by 3 bases and J by 4 bases. CDR1 and CDR2 (germline): LNHDA, SQIVND (reference sequence).

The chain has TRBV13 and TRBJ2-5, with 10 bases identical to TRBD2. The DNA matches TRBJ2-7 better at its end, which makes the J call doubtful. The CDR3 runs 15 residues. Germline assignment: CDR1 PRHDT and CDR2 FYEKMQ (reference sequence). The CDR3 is CASSPPAGGPYEQYF. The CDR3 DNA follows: TGTGCCAGCAGCCCCCCAGCGGGAGGGCCCTACGAGCAGTACTTC.

CDR3 sequence reads: CSVLDSHEQYF. The CDR3 DNA is TGCAGCGTTCTCGACAGCCACGAGCAGTACTTC. The chain carries TRBV29-1 and TRBJ2-7; tentatively, D is TRBD1 (5 bases). Germline values: CDR1 SQVTM, CDR2 ANQGSEA. This CDR3 is built from 11 residues. Trimming took 5 bases from V and 5 from J, leaving 10 bases between them.

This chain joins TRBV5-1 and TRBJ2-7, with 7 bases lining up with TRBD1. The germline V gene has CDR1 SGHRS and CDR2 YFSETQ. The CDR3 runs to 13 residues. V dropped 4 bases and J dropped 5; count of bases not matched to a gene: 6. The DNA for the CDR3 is TGCGCCAGCAGCGAAACAGGGGATCACGAGCAGTACTTC. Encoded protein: CASSETGDHEQYF.

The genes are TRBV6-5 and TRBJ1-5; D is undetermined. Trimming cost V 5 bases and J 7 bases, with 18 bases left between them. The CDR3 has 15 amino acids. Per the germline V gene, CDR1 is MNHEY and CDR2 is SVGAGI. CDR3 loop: CASSVGMSGGQPQHF. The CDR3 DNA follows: TGTGCCAGCAGTGTCGGTATGAGCGGTGGGCAGCCCCAGCATTTT.

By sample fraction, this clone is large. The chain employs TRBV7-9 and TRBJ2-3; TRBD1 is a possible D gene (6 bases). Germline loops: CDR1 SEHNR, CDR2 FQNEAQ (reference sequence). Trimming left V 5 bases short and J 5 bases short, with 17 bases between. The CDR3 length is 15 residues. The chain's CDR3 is CASSHPGQGRDTQYF. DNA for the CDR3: TGTGCCAGCAGCCATCCCGGGCAGGGGAGAGATACGCAGTATTTT.

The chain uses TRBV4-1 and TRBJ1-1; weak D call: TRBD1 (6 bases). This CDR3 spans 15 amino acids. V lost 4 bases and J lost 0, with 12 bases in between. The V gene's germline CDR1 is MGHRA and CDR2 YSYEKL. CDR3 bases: TGCGCCAGCAGCCTTCCCCCAGGGGTGAACACTGAAGCTTTCTTT. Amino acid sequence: CASSLPPGVNTEAFF.

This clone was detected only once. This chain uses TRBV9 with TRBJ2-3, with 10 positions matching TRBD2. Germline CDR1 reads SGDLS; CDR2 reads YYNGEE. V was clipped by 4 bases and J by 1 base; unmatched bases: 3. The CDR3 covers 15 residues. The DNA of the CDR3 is TGTGCCAGCAGCCCCGGACTAGCGGGCACAGATACGCAGTATTTT. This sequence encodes CASSPGLAGTDTQYF.

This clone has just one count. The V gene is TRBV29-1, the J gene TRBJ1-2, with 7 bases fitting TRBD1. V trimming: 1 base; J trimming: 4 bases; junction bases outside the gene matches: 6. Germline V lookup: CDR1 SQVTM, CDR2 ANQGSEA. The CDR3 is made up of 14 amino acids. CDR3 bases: TGCAGCGTTGAAGGAATAGACAGGGTCTATGGCTACACCTTC. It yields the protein CSVEGIDRVYGYTF.

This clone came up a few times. In nucleotides, the CDR3 is TGCGCCAGCAGCCACCCCGTTACCGGGGAGCTGTTTTTT. Protein sequence: CASSHPVTGELFF. J is TRBJ2-2 and V is TRBV4-3; no reliable D call. Germline V gene sequence: CDR1 LGHNA, CDR2 YSLEER. Trimming removed 3 bases from V and 5 bases from J, with 7 bases in between. The CDR3 sequence is 13 residues long.

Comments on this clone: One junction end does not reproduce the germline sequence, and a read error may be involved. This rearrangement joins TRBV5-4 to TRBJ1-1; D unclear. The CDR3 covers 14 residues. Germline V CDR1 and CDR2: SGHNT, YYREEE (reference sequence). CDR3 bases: TGTGCCAGCAGCACCCAGGCTGTGAACACTGAAGCTTCCTTT. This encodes CASSTQAVNTEASF.

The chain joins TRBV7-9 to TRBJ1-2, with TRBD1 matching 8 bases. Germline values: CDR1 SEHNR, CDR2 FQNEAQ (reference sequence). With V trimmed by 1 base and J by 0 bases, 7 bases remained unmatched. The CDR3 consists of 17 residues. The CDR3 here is CASSLGGQGVPNYGYTF. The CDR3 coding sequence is TGTGCCAGCAGCTTAGGTGGACAGGGCGTACCTAACTATGGCTACACCTTC.

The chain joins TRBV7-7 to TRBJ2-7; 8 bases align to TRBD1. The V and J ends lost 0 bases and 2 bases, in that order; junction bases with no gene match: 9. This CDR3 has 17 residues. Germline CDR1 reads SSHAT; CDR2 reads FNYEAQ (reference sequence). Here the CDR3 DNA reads TGTGCCAGCAGCTTAGCGCCAGGGGGCCAAACCCCCTACGAGCAGTACTTC. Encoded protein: CASSLAPGGQTPYEQYF.

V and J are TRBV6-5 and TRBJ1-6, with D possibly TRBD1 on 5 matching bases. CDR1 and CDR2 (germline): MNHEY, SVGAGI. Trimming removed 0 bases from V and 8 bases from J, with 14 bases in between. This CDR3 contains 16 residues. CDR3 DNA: TGTGCCAGCAGTTACTCGGAGCAGGGCGGGGATTCACCCCTCCACTTT. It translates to CASSYSEQGGDSPLHF.

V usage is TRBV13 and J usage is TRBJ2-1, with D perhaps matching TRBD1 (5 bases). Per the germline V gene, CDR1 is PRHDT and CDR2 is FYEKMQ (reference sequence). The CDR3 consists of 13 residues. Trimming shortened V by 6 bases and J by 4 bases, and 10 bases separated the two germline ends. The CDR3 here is CASSPDTYNEQFF. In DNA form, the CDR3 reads TGTGCCAGCAGTCCGGACACTTACAATGAGCAGTTCTTC. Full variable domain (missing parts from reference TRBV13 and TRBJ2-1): AAGVIQSPRHLIKEKRETATLKCYPIPRHDTVYWYQQGPGQDPQFLISFYEKMQSDKGSIPDRFSAQQFSDYHSELNMSSLELGDSALYFCASSPDTYNEQFFGPGTRLTVL.

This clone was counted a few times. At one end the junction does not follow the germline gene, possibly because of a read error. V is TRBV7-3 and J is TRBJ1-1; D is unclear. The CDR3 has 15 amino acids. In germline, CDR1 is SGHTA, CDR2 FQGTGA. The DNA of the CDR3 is TGTGCCAGCAGCCCTGCGGGCCCTATGAACGCTGAAGCTTTCTTT. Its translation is CASSPAGPMNAEAFF.

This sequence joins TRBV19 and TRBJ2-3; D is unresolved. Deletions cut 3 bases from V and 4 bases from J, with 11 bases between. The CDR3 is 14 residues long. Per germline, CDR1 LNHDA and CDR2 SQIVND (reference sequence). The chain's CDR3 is CASSMIAAADTQYF. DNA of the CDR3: TGTGCCAGTAGTATGATCGCGGCCGCAGATACGCAGTATTTT.

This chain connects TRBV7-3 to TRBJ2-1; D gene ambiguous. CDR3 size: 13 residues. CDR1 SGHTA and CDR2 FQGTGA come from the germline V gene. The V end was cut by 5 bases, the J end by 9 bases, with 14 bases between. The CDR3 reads CASSQRVEGEQFF. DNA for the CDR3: TGTGCCAGCAGCCAGCGCGTGGAAGGTGAGCAGTTCTTC.

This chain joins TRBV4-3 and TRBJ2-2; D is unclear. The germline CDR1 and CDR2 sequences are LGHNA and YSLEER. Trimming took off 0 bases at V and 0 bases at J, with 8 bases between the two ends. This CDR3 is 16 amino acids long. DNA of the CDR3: TGCGCCAGCAGCCAAGATCTGGGCCCGAACACCGGGGAGCTGTTTTTT. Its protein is CASSQDLGPNTGELFF.

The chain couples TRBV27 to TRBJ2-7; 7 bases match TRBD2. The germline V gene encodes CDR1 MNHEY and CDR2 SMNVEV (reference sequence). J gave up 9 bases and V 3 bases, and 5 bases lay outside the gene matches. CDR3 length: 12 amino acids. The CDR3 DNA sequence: TGTGCCAGCAGTTTTGGGGGGGAGGGGCAGTACTTC. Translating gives CASSFGGEGQYF.

The CDR3 nucleotides are TGCAGCGTGGGGGGATACTGGGGGACTGAAGCTTTCTTT. It encodes CSVGGYWGTEAFF. V gene TRBV29-1 combines with J gene TRBJ1-1; weak D call: TRBD1 (5 bases). Germline V gene lookup returns CDR1 SQVTM and CDR2 ANQGSEA. This CDR3 has 13 amino acids. Trimming stripped 6 bases from V and 5 bases from J, with 16 bases between.

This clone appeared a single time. The CDR3 sequence is CASSLGQGWRHEQYF. CDR3 DNA sequence: TGTGCCAGCAGCTTGGGACAGGGGTGGAGGCACGAGCAGTACTTC. The J gene is TRBJ2-7, the V gene TRBV5-6; the match to TRBD1 covers 8 bases. CDR1 SGHDT and CDR2 YYEEEE come from the germline V gene. V trimming: 0 bases; J trimming: 5 bases; junction bases outside the gene matches: 7. The CDR3 length is 15 residues.